This TCR beta chain was identified in a study of cytomegalovirus exposure and HLA in healthy donors. Study context: Genotyping of roughly 400 donors showed that about 84% belonged to the Caucasian-associated ancestry cluster.

As regards this clone: Its antigen is not identified.

Regarding the study as a whole: Common viral pathogens (according to a later analysis) appeared linked to several of the most significant clusters. V- and J-gene trimming of TCR beta was linked (in a later analysis) to a missense DCLRE1C variant. As a later analysis revealed, the rate of TCR association differed by HLA locus, with DRB1 most and HLA-C fewest.

Amplification used 60 Vbeta primers and 13 Jbeta primers. The data were produced by immunoSEQ multiplex PCR, yet TCRdb's version contains in-frame clones alone and is incomplete. The specimen's table records under 200,000 clones. CDR1 and CDR2 from the germline V gene are SGHTA and FQGNSA. The V gene lost 3 bases and the J gene lost 2 bases, with 12 bases spanning the gap. The CDR3 runs to 15 residues. V usage is TRBV7-2 and J usage is TRBJ2-3; D might be TRBD2 (6 bases). The sample comprised PBMCs. The TCR originated in a man younger than 40 in good health and CMV-seronegative. The CDR3, as DNA: TGTGCCAGCAGCTTTGCCGGGGGTTACACAGATACGCAGTATTTT. Amino acids: CASSFAGGYTDTQYF.